This is a list of T cell receptor beta chains from one sample in a study of CD8 T cells in ankylosing spondylitis. TCRdb reprocessed the 5' RACE reads via MiXCR and lists one record per CDR3 protein. The sample includes roughly 440,000 distinct CDR3 sequences, 17% of them seen just once. Material: blood, either unsorted or a sorted T cell fraction (not recorded which). These receptors were collected from a male donor with ankylosing spondylitis. Each CDR3 is given with its conserved first and last residue. D genes are given only for firm matches. Only some rows state a clone size, as once, few, many or a class for expanded clones.

J gene | V gene | D gene | clone size | CDR3 protein | CDR3 DNA
TRBJ1-1 | TRBV4-2 | - | few | CASSQDEGGGNTEAFF | TGTGCCAGCAGCCAAGATGAGGGAGGAGGGAACACTGAAGCTTTCTTT
TRBJ1-1 | TRBV15 | - | few | CATSRAGKGAEAFF | TGTGCCACCAGCAGAGCGGGAAAGGGTGCTGAAGCTTTCTTT
TRBJ1-4 | TRBV18 | - | - | CASSRGVGNEKLFF | TGTGCCAGCTCACGTGGGGTCGGTAATGAAAAACTGTTTTTT
TRBJ2-3 | TRBV5-1 | TRBD2 | - | CASSLEASGPLSTDTQYF | TGCGCCAGCAGCTTGGAGGCTAGCGGACCGCTGAGCACAGATACGCAGTATTTT
TRBJ2-5 | TRBV11-2 | - | few | CASSTGVRETQYF | TGTGCCAGCAGCACGGGGGTTCGGGAGACCCAGTACTTC
TRBJ2-3 | TRBV7-2 | - | many | CASSAKRGLEQYF | TGTGCCAGCAGCGCAAAACGGGGGTTGGAGCAGTATTTT
TRBJ2-2 | TRBV7-3 | - | few | CASSLIPVPNTGELFF | TGTGCCAGCAGCTTAATTCCAGTACCTAACACCGGGGAGCTGTTTTTT
TRBJ2-1 | TRBV14 | - | - | CASSQDLSGHSYNEQFF | TGTGCCAGCAGCCAAGATTTAAGTGGCCACTCCTACAATGAGCAGTTCTTC
TRBJ2-2 | TRBV28 | TRBD2 | - | CASSLWGGTHTGELFF | TGTGCCAGCAGTTTATGGGGGGGGACCCACACCGGGGAGCTGTTTTTT
TRBJ1-2 | TRBV5-1 | TRBD1 | many | CASSSGTGGRGYTF | TGCGCCAGCAGCTCCGGGACAGGGGGCCGGGGCTACACCTTC
TRBJ1-2 | TRBV5-1 | - | - | CASSLGTWTGYTF | TGCGCCAGCAGCTTGGGTACGTGGACTGGCTACACCTTC
TRBJ2-1 | TRBV12-3/TRBV12-4 | - | many | CASIASYNEQFF | TGTGCCAGCATAGCCTCATACAATGAGCAGTTCTTC
TRBJ2-3 | TRBV7-8 | - | - | CASSLDVARGTDTQYF | TGTGCCAGCAGCTTAGATGTAGCAAGAGGCACAGATACGCAGTATTTT
TRBJ2-7 | TRBV4-3 | - | - | CASSQLSDYEQYF | TGCGCCAGCAGCCAACTTTCAGACTACGAGCAGTACTTC
TRBJ2-5 | TRBV5-1 | TRBD2 | few | CASSLISGGDGRETQYF | TGCGCCAGCAGCTTGATCTCGGGGGGAGATGGTCGAGAGACCCAGTACTTC